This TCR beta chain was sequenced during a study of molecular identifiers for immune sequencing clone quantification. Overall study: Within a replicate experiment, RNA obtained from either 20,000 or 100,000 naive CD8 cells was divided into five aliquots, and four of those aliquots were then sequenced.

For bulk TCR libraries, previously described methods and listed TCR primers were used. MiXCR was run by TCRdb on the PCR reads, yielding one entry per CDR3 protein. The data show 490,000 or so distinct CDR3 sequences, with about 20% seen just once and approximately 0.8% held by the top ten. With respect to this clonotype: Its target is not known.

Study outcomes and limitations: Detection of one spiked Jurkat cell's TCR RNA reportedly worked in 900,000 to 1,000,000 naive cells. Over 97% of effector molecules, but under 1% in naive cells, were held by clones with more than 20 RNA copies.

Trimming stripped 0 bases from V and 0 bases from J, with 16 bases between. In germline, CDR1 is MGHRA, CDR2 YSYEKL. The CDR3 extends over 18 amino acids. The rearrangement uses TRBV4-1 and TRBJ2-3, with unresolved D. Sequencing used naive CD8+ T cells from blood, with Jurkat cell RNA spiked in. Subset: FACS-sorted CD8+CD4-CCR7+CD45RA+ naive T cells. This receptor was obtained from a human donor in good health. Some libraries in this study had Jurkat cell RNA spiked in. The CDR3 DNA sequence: TGCGCCAGCAGCCAAGATTTAGTAGGACCGTCTAGCACAGATACGCAGTATTTT. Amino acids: CASSQDLVGPSSTDTQYF.